Shown below are 8 T cell receptor beta chains from a single sample sequenced in a study of T cells in Graves' hyperthyroidism and ophthalmopathy. TCR beta CDR3 region amplification was performed from RNA transcripts. Initially, a first-round RT-PCR of the TCR CDR3 employed the HTBI primer set. One entry per CDR3 protein, called by TCRdb with MiXCR from the multiplex PCR reads. The sample gives under 550,000 distinct CDR3 sequences, 20% of which show up once; over 45% is in the top ten. Sequenced sample: blood. These TCRs come from a man aged 40-55 years with Graves' ophthalmopathy.

This clonotype was recorded a few times. This chain joins TRBV3-1 and TRBJ1-4, with D perhaps TRBD1 (5 bases). The CDR3 has 18 residues. Germline V gene sequence: CDR1 LGHDT, CDR2 YNNKEL (reference sequence). The ends were cut back, 3 bases at V and 4 bases at J, with 21 bases in the middle. The DNA of the CDR3 is TGTGCCAGCAGCCAGGGGGGACTTCGAGGACCGTATAATGAAAAACTGTTTTTT. It codes for CASSQGGLRGPYNEKLFF.

This clonotype was counted many times. V is TRBV28 and J is TRBJ2-7; TRBD2 is a possible D gene (5 bases). This CDR3 is built from 14 residues. CDR1 and CDR2 (germline): MDHEN, SYDVKM. The V gene lost 3 bases and the J gene lost 0 bases, with 9 bases spanning the gap. CDR3 nucleotide sequence: TGTGCCAGCAGTTTCAGAGGGATCTCCTACGAGCAGTACTTC. Protein product: CASSFRGISYEQYF.

Many counts were recorded for this clonotype. The rearrangement uses TRBV7-3 and TRBJ2-1; D possibly corresponds to TRBD1 (5 bases). Trimming took 5 bases from V and 1 from J, leaving 12 bases between them. The CDR3 has 15 amino acids. CDR1 is SGHTA and CDR2 is FQGTGA in the germline V gene. The CDR3: CASSPGAGSYNEQFF. CDR3 bases: TGTGCCAGCAGCCCCGGAGCAGGGTCCTACAATGAGCAGTTCTTC.

There are a few counts of this clonotype. This chain joins TRBV7-9 and TRBJ2-1, with D perhaps matching TRBD1 (5 bases). Germline V gene data show CDR1 as SEHNR and CDR2 as FQNEAQ (reference sequence). Trimming removed 1 base from V and 8 bases from J, with 9 bases in between. The CDR3 runs to 13 residues. CDR3 sequence: CASSLEGSDEQFF. The DNA for the CDR3 is TGTGCCAGCAGCTTAGAGGGGTCGGATGAGCAGTTCTTC.

This clonotype was picked up many times. The chain has TRBV7-9 and TRBJ2-1; 11 nucleotides align to TRBD2. The germline V gene encodes CDR1 SEHNR and CDR2 FQNEAQ (reference sequence). The V segment lost 1 base and the J segment 6 bases; nucleotides outside the gene matches: 2. CDR3 size: 15 residues. In nucleotides, the CDR3 is TGTGCCAGCAGCTTAGAACTAGCGGGAGCCAATGAGCAGTTCTTC. This encodes CASSLELAGANEQFF.

This chain connects TRBV6-1 to TRBJ1-2; possible D gene TRBD1, 6 bases. Trimming removed 8 bases from V and 4 bases from J, with 20 bases in between. Per the germline V gene, CDR1 is MNHNS and CDR2 is SASEGT. This CDR3 comprises 15 residues. The chain's CDR3 is CASYWGASASYGYTF. DNA of the CDR3: TGTGCCAGCTACTGGGGGGCTAGTGCCTCCTATGGCTACACCTTC.

This clonotype was picked up many times. The gene calls are TRBV6-1 and TRBJ1-2; D remains ambiguous. The CDR3 loop spans 13 amino acids. Trimming took off 3 bases at V and 0 bases at J, with 5 bases between the two ends. Looked up from germline, CDR1 is MNHNS and CDR2 is SASEGT. CDR3 amino acids: CASSEGSNYGYTF. The DNA for the CDR3 is TGTGCCAGCAGTGAGGGTTCTAACTATGGCTACACCTTC.

Notes on this clonotype: It may be a read error: a sequence one base away is much more abundant. The chain carries TRBV7-9 and TRBJ2-7; the D gene is possibly TRBD2 (6 bases). V shed 1 base and J shed 3 bases, with 10 bases lying between them. The germline gives CDR1 SEHNR, CDR2 FQNEAQ (reference sequence). This CDR3 is 14 amino acids long. The chain's CDR3 is CASSLEAGFYEQYF. The CDR3 DNA reads as TGTGCCAGCAGCTTAGAAGCGGGCTTCTACGAGCAGTACTTC. Full variable domain (rest looked up from reference TRBV7-9 and TRBJ2-7): DTGVSQNPRHKITKRGQNVTFRCDPISEHNRLYWYRQTLGQGPEFLTYFQNEAQLEKSRLLSDRFSAERPKGSFSTLEIQRTEQGDSAMYLCASSLEAGFYEQYFGPGTRLTVT.